The 20 T cell receptor beta chains presented below share a single source sample, sequenced in a study of blood T cell repertoires in COVID-19. Method: immunoSEQ multiplex PCR; TCRdb's copy keeps in-frame clones and lacks some. This sample yields 40,000 to 45,000 clones, of which about 89% are seen a single time; roughly 6.2% belongs to the top ten. Material for sequencing was peripheral blood. The origin of the receptors is a human donor in a cohort sampled during active COVID-19.

This chain connects TRBV6-2 or TRBV6-3 to TRBJ2-2, with D possibly matching TRBD2 (5 bases). V was pared by 0 bases and J by 2 bases, with 10 bases between. Germline-derived CDR1 and CDR2 are MNHEY and SVGEGT. This CDR3 has 16 amino acids. This CDR3 is CASSYSRRTNTGELFF. The CDR3 nucleotides read TGTGCCAGCAGTTACTCTCGGCGGACTAACACCGGGGAGCTGTTTTTT.

The J gene is TRBJ2-7, the V gene TRBV7-2, with TRBD2 matching over 7 bases. This CDR3 has 14 amino acids. Trimming cost V 5 bases and J 9 bases; bases outside gene matches: 13. Germline CDR1 SGHTA, CDR2 FQGNSA. For the CDR3, the DNA is TGTGCCAGCAGCCGGGGAGGGCCCAACGAAGGGCAGTACTTC. This codes for CASSRGGPNEGQYF. Based on the CDR3 plus reference TRBV7-2 and TRBJ2-7, the full variable domain is GAGVSQSPSNKVTEKGKDVELRCDPISGHTALYWYRQSLGQGLEFLIYFQGNSAPDKSGLPSDRFSAERTGGSVSTLTIQRTQQEDSAVYLCASSRGGPNEGQYFGPGTRLTVT.

This clone occurred a few times. V and J are TRBV12-3 or TRBV12-4 and TRBJ1-4, with 9 bases that match TRBD1. Losses at the gene ends were 6 bases for V and 7 bases for J; bases not matched to a gene: 3. The CDR3 spans 13 residues. The DNA for the CDR3 is TGTGCCAGCAGACAGGGGGCGTCTGAAAAACTGTTTTTT. It is translated as CASRQGASEKLFF.

This chain uses TRBV6-6 with TRBJ2-1; TRBD2 might be the D (5 bases). This CDR3 has 12 residues. The germline V gene has CDR1 MNHNY and CDR2 SVGAGI (reference sequence). V was shortened by 6 bases and J by 9 bases, with 12 bases between the two germline ends. The CDR3 DNA follows: TGTGCCAGCAGCCCCAGTGGAGGTGAGCAGTTCTTC. It encodes CASSPSGGEQFF.

This clone has only one observation. This rearrangement joins TRBV28 to TRBJ2-5; 9 bases fit TRBD2. The CDR3 is 16 amino acids. Losses at the gene ends were 5 bases for V and 5 bases for J; bases not matched to a gene: 12. From germline, CDR1 is MDHEN and CDR2 SYDVKM. CDR3 DNA: TGTGCCAGCAGTAACCCGCCTAGCGGGAATAAGGAGACCCAGTACTTC. It yields the protein CASSNPPSGNKETQYF.

This clone occurred a few times. The chain has TRBV19 and TRBJ1-1, with TRBD1 as a possible D gene (5 bases). The CDR3 totals 13 residues. CDR1 and CDR2 (germline): LNHDA, SQIVND (reference sequence). Trimming took 10 bases from V and 0 from J, leaving 12 bases between them. The CDR3 reads CATSTEMNTEAFF. CDR3 DNA: TGTGCCACATCGACAGAGATGAACACTGAAGCTTTCTTT.

The chain uses TRBV6-1 and TRBJ1-1, with D maybe TRBD1 (5 bases). V gave up 1 base and J gave up 4 bases, with 10 bases separating them. The V gene's germline CDR1 is MNHNS and CDR2 SASEGT. CDR3 length equals 14 residues. CDR3 in amino acids: CASSEGVRGTEAFF. CDR3 DNA: TGTGCCAGCAGTGAAGGCGTTAGGGGCACTGAAGCTTTCTTT.

This chain connects TRBV6-2 or TRBV6-3 to TRBJ2-7; D is ambiguous. There are 12 residues in the CDR3. Germline-derived CDR1 and CDR2 are MNHEY and SVGEGT. Trimming stripped 4 bases from V and 5 bases from J, with 9 bases between. As DNA, the CDR3 is TGTGCCAGCAGTTTCCTAATCCACGAGCAGTACTTC. Translation gives CASSFLIHEQYF.

This clone came up a few times. The V and J genes are TRBV7-8 and TRBJ1-5; maybe TRBD1 (5 bases). Germline V gene data show CDR1 as SGHVS and CDR2 as FQNEAQ. The CDR3 contains 13 residues. V lost 4 bases to trimming and J lost 3 bases, with 7 bases between them. CDR3 region: CASSSGLNQPQHF. The CDR3 DNA reads TGTGCCAGCAGCTCGGGACTCAATCAGCCCCAGCATTTT.

V usage is TRBV27 and J usage is TRBJ2-1; 11 bases align to TRBD2. Germline CDR1 MNHEY, CDR2 SMNVEV (reference sequence). V gave up 5 bases and J gave up 9 bases; unmatched junction bases: 9. The CDR3 has 15 residues. In nucleotides, the CDR3 is TGTGCCAGCAGTCCACTAGCGGGAGCGGTAGGTGAGCAGTTCTTC. Its protein is CASSPLAGAVGEQFF.

The chain recombines TRBV5-1 with TRBJ2-7; TRBD2 matches 9 bases. The CDR3 loop spans 15 amino acids. The germline V gene has CDR1 SGHRS and CDR2 YFSETQ. Trimming took 5 bases from V and 5 from J; bases not matched to a gene: 11. This chain's CDR3 is CASRLTAGGPHEQYF. CDR3 coding DNA: TGCGCCAGCAGGCTGACGGCGGGGGGGCCCCACGAGCAGTACTTC.

The chain couples TRBV5-1 to TRBJ1-4, with D possibly being TRBD1 (5 bases). V shed 2 bases and J shed 7 bases, with 15 bases lying between them. The CDR3 consists of 15 residues. The germline CDR1 and CDR2 sequences are SGHRS and YFSETQ. CDR3 residues: CASSLKGGQPEKLFF. CDR3 DNA: TGCGCCAGCAGCTTAAAGGGCGGACAACCTGAAAAACTGTTTTTT.

This clone was observed a few times. The gene calls are TRBV10-2 and TRBJ2-5, with a tentative D call TRBD1 (6 bases). The V gene lost 2 bases and the J gene lost 7 bases, with 17 bases spanning the gap. The CDR3 spans 15 residues. Germline V gives CDR1 WSHSY, CDR2 SAAADI. The CDR3 is CASSETRTVLSTQYF. The DNA for the CDR3 is TGCGCCAGCAGTGAGACTCGGACAGTTTTGTCGACCCAGTACTTC.

The gene calls are TRBV21-1 and TRBJ1-5; the listed D gene, TRBD1, was not tested against the DNA. TRBV21-1 is a pseudogene segment. The length of the CDR3 is 17 residues. This chain's CDR3 is CASSKSPHRGINQPQHF. The CDR3 DNA follows: TGTGCCAGCAGCAAATCCCCCCACAGGGGAATCAATCAGCCCCAGCATTTT.

The chain couples TRBV6-2 or TRBV6-3 to TRBJ2-7, with 8 bases lining up with TRBD1. The CDR3 runs to 13 residues. The junction had 7 bases not matched to a gene; V was cut back by 5 bases and J by 7 bases. Looked up from germline, CDR1 is MNHEY and CDR2 is SVGEGT. CDR3 sequence (DNA): TGTGCCAGCAGTCGGGGACAGGTTCGGGAGCAGTACTTC. Residues: CASSRGQVREQYF.

The chain carries TRBV5-5 and TRBJ2-2; 11 bases agree with TRBD2. CDR3 length: 16 residues. Germline V gene data show CDR1 as SGHKS and CDR2 as YYEKEE (reference sequence). V was clipped by 0 bases and J by 7 bases; unmatched bases: 5. CDR3 coding DNA: TGTGCCAGCAGCTTGGGTCTAGCGGGAGGAATCGGGGAGCTGTTTTTT. Translated: CASSLGLAGGIGELFF. Full variable domain (remainder filled in from reference TRBV5-5 and TRBJ2-2): DAGVTQSPTHLIKTRGQQVTLRCSPISGHKSVSWYQQVLGQGPQFIFQYYEKEERGRGNFPDRFSARQFPNYSSELNVNALLLGDSALYLCASSLGLAGGIGELFFGEGSRLTVL.

This chain connects TRBV11-2 to TRBJ2-1; D is perhaps TRBD2 (5 bases). The CDR3 is 14 amino acids. V was trimmed by 4 bases and J by 8 bases, leaving 15 bases between them. CDR1 is SGHAT, CDR2 FQNNGV, per germline. The CDR3 region has the DNA TGTGCCAGCAGCTCCCAGCTTCGGCGGGATGAGCAGTTCTTC. The encoded protein is CASSSQLRRDEQFF.

The rearrangement links TRBV3-1 (or the pseudogene TRBV3-2) to TRBJ1-2, with unresolved D. Germline CDR1 and CDR2: LGHDT and YNNKEL (reference sequence). CDR3 length equals 14 residues. Between the trimmed V and J ends, which lost 3 bases and 7 bases, there was a span of 15 bases. CDR3 region: CASSHGLLGLGYTF. The CDR3 DNA follows: TGTGCCAGCAGCCACGGACTCTTGGGCCTTGGCTACACCTTC.

This chain uses TRBV5-5 with TRBJ1-1; 7 bases are a match to TRBD1. The germline V gene encodes CDR1 SGHKS and CDR2 YYEKEE (reference sequence). V was clipped by 4 bases and J by 4 bases; unmatched bases: 7. The CDR3 runs 14 residues. The CDR3 spells CASSIQGMGTEAFF. CDR3 bases: TGTGCCAGCAGCATACAGGGGATGGGCACTGAAGCTTTCTTT.

The J gene is TRBJ2-1, the V gene TRBV24-1; tentatively, D is TRBD2 (6 bases). This CDR3 has 11 residues. With 4 bases removed from V and 12 bases from J, the gap between germline ends came to 9 bases. CDR1 is KGHDR, CDR2 SFDVKD, per germline. Here the CDR3 reads CATSDLSGQFF. In DNA, the CDR3 is TGTGCCACCAGTGACCTTAGCGGGCAGTTCTTC.